The 9 T cell receptor beta chains in this list originate from one sample, sequenced in a study of tumor-infiltrating lymphocytes in localized non-small cell lung cancer. Assay used: immunoSEQ multiplex PCR; TCRdb lists only in-frame clones, some missing. Of around 10,000 clones in the sample, over 45% are singletons; the top ten hold approximately 11%. The sequencing sample was made of uninvolved lung tissue not adjacent to the tumor. Receptors were obtained from a human donor with non-small cell lung cancer.

This chain connects TRBV10-3 to TRBJ2-7; 9 bases agree with TRBD1. V lost 8 bases, J lost 5 bases, and 4 bases stayed unmatched. From germline, CDR1 is ENHRY and CDR2 SYGVKD. The CDR3 has 12 residues. In DNA form, the CDR3 reads TGTGCCATCGGTACAGGGGGCAACGAGCAGTACTTC. The encoded protein is CAIGTGGNEQYF.

The gene calls are TRBV6-6 and TRBJ1-1, with TRBD1 matching 7 bases. V lost 6 bases and J lost 7; bases outside the gene matches: 8. This CDR3 contains 13 residues. Germline CDR1 MNHNY, CDR2 SVGAGI (reference sequence). The CDR3 DNA is TGTGCCAGCAGCCGACAGGGCCTGGTTGAAGCTTTCTTT. Its protein is CASSRQGLVEAFF.

The chain carries TRBV7-3 and TRBJ2-2; unclear D gene. CDR1 is SGHTA and CDR2 is FQGTGA in the germline V gene. The CDR3 is made up of 13 amino acids. Trimming removed 2 bases from V and 3 bases from J, with 4 bases in between. The CDR3 loop reads CASSLGYTGELFF. CDR3 coding DNA: TGTGCCAGCAGCTTAGGGTACACCGGGGAGCTGTTTTTT.

The rearrangement joins TRBV6-1 to TRBJ1-4, with 7 bases identical to TRBD1. Germline loops: CDR1 MNHNS, CDR2 SASEGT. CDR3 size: 14 residues. V dropped 6 bases and J dropped 3; count of bases not matched to a gene: 4. CDR3 sequence: CASRTGVSNEKLFF. CDR3 nucleotide sequence: TGTGCCAGCAGAACAGGGGTTTCTAATGAAAAACTGTTTTTT.

The CDR3 DNA is TGTGCCAGCAGCTTGTACCCGGATTGGGGTGGCTACACCTTC. Amino acid sequence: CASSLYPDWGGYTF. The rearrangement joins TRBV5-6 to TRBJ1-2; D uncertain. Trimming pared 1 base from V and 7 bases from J, leaving 14 bases between. The germline V gene has CDR1 SGHDT and CDR2 YYEEEE. This CDR3 comprises 14 residues.

This chain connects TRBV7-9 to TRBJ2-7; 8 bases are a match to TRBD2. The germline V gene encodes CDR1 SEHNR and CDR2 FQNEAQ (reference sequence). V lost 1 base to trimming and J lost 5 bases; unmatched junction nucleotides: 10. CDR3 length: 16 amino acids. CDR3 nucleotide sequence: TGTGCCAGCAGCTTAGTGCGGGGGGACGGCTACAACGAGCAGTACTTC. It specifies CASSLVRGDGYNEQYF.

The V and J genes are TRBV28 and TRBJ1-6; no definite D call. This CDR3 is 14 amino acids long. V lost 5 bases and J 6 bases, leaving 11 bases between the germline ends. Looked up from germline, CDR1 is MDHEN and CDR2 is SYDVKM. Here the CDR3 reads CASSEGVGNSPLHF. In DNA, the CDR3 is TGTGCCAGCAGTGAGGGAGTAGGTAATTCACCCCTCCACTTT.

The V call is TRBV4-2, the J call TRBJ1-1; D gene unclear. V shed 1 base and J shed 7 bases, with 10 bases lying between them. The CDR3 consists of 13 residues. Looked up from germline, CDR1 is LGHNA and CDR2 is YNFKEQ. DNA of the CDR3: TGTGCCAGCAGCCAAGCCGCCGACGGTGAAGCTTTCTTT. Translation gives CASSQAADGEAFF.

This clone was recorded once. The gene calls are TRBV7-9 and TRBJ1-1, with 9 nucleotides matching TRBD1. The CDR3 has 14 amino acids. V gave up 5 bases and J gave up 5 bases; unmatched junction bases: 6. Germline values: CDR1 SEHNR, CDR2 FQNEAQ (reference sequence). The CDR3 coding sequence is TGTGCCAGCAGCGTTTGGGACAGGGATACTGAAGCTTTCTTT. Translating gives CASSVWDRDTEAFF.